The present T cell receptor (beta chain) was sequenced within a study of cytomegalovirus exposure and HLA in healthy donors (dated by TCRdb to 2017 to 2019). Some background on the complete study: According to an earlier analysis of 587 of the donors, 150 million to 200 million T cells yielded 117 million unique TCR beta sequences and less than 300 Gb of sequence data. About 280 gigabases of sequencing data and tens of millions of unique TCR sequences made up an early release that covered nearly 650 HLA-typed donors. Of the roughly 400 genotyped donors, over 65% fell in the genetic ancestry cluster associated with self-reported Caucasian donors. The aim of the study was to test whether cataloging public T cell receptors could identify signatures of past pathogen exposure. The study profiled the T cell repertoires of some 610 subjects by immunosequencing and related them to cytomegalovirus serostatus. In addition to the first cohort of 500 to 850 subjects, a separate validation cohort of over 90 different subjects was used. High-throughput TCR immunosequencing, statistical association of individual TCRs with disease status, and machine learning were combined to predict cytomegalovirus infection status. A later analysis re-analyzed previously published TCR beta repertoires from 600 to 850 donors and added high-resolution HLA genotyping to study TCR occurrence patterns. Rather than drawing on any new phenotypic data, the later analysis identified candidate immune exposures from TCR beta sequences and the way those sequences occurred across donors. In an earlier analysis of several hundred of the donors, high-throughput TCR beta sequencing was used to judge whether each TCR beta V gene segment behaved as functional or pseudogenic. Donor age, sex, ethnicity and CMV serostatus were compiled alongside the repertoire data. In a later genetic analysis, genome-wide SNP genotypes for about 65% of the roughly 670 donors were used, and that subset was treated as a discovery cohort. Every discovery cohort repertoire had been produced on one sequencing platform. HLA typing covered class I and class II loci at four-digit resolution. The number of typed donors differed by locus: roughly 629-630 for A, B, C, DRB1 and DQB1; some 540 for DQA1; around 580 for DPA1; and approximately 450 for DPB1. Because of strong linkage in the cohort, four or five DR-DQ haplotypes were treated as single units for association and clustering. Among approximately 370 genotyped donors of the cohort, an average of around 240,000 unique TCR beta nucleotide sequences was sequenced per donor, of which about 19% were non-productive. Broader findings and caveats from the paper: In a later analysis, most CMV-associated TCR beta chains were found to appear HLA-restricted, with HLA associations seemingly driven largely by CMV exposure. In a later analysis, several top co-occurrence clusters were reported to appear linked to parvovirus B19, influenza, CMV and Epstein-Barr virus. A group of highly shared sequence variants was considered likely to be a technical artifact of the sequencing pipeline. According to a later genetic analysis, donors in an Asian-associated ancestry cluster had fewer N-insertions in productive TCRs than the approximately 700-donor mean. A further reported finding was that TCR beta sequences accurately predicted the HLA-A and HLA-B alleles for most subjects in the first cohort. In the study, around 160 TCR beta chains were listed as associated with cytomegalovirus. It was suggested by the authors that the approach could potentially be generalized to other disease states and immunological phenotypes. CMV serostatus was the only immune exposure information available for the cohort. Strong co-occurrence of HLA alleles, especially DR and DQ, made assigning TCR associations to individual alleles difficult. Three of the identified cytomegalovirus-associated TCR beta chains were confirmed in vitro to be specific for cytomegalovirus antigens. Linkage disequilibrium might explain the correlated functional status among segregating V segments, but an unknown experimental factor could not be excluded. According to a later analysis, TCR association rates differed among HLA loci, with DRB1 alleles showing the most associated TCRs and HLA-C alleles showing the fewest. Only TCR beta chains were sequenced in this cohort, and the absence of alpha or paired-chain data limited detectable features. Compared with equally common non-associated chains, HLA-associated TCR beta chains in a later analysis were more clonally expanded and had lower generation probabilities. Because HLA typing was missing for some donors at each locus, association tests included only the typed subset. The classifier was reported to diagnose cytomegalovirus status with high specificity and sensitivity in both the original cohort and the validation cohort. While some public TCRs were present in many individuals, most TCR sequences turned up only very rarely across donors. The earlier analysis of approximately 540 of the donors excluded 15 to 20 rarely observed V segments, including chromosome 9 orphons, because counts were too low. Sequencing depth was assumed to be roughly uniform across donors in the presence/absence analyses, though that assumption may not hold. In a later analysis, around 15,000 TCR beta sequences were associated with specific HLA alleles at a false discovery rate of 0.05. V-gene and J-gene trimming of TCR beta chains was associated with a missense DCLRE1C variant in a later genetic analysis, and the association was replicated in an independent cohort. Broadly in line with IMGT annotations, most TCR beta V segments showed up in productive rearrangements about 87% or about 30% of the time in an earlier analysis of around 550 of the donors.

The receptor library was made with the immunoSEQ multiplex PCR assay. A mixture of 60 forward primers for TCR Vbeta segments and 13 reverse primers for TCR Jbeta segments was used in the multiplex PCR. Amplification of the CDR3 region of rearranged TCR beta genes was performed with a multiplex PCR assay on genomic DNA. On the Illumina HiSeq System, the amplified TCR beta libraries were sequenced as 87-base-pair reads. The paper's processing steps were these. A later analysis tallied roughly 78 million unique TCR beta chains across the 660 or so repertoires, and some 12 million of those chains were shared by two or more donors. To remove PCR and sequencing errors, raw reads were error-corrected and collapsed into unique sequences using a nearest-neighbor algorithm that merged closely related sequences. CDR3 sequences were aligned to IMGT reference sequences to assign V, D and J gene segments. For a sequence to be retained, a match of at least six nucleotides was required to both a V gene segment and a J gene segment. A rearrangement was called productive if the CDR3 had no stop codons and remained in frame with V and J, and every other rearrangement was called non-productive. Following IMGT convention, CDR3 was defined as the stretch from the second conserved V-encoded cysteine to the conserved J-encoded phenylalanine. The earlier analysis of roughly 590 of the donors excluded sequences that lacked an unambiguous match to a single V gene segment. In an earlier analysis of roughly 500 of the donors, V segments were called functional above 56.7% productive rearrangements and were called segregating when the between-donor standard deviation exceeded 5%. To diagnose cytomegalovirus status from the catalog of TCR beta chain sequences, a statistical classification framework was built. In a later analysis, V and J genes were assigned by comparing TCR nucleotide sequences against IMGT/GENE-DB human TR gene sequences. A later analysis assigned CDR3 sequences and most-parsimonious VDJ recombination scenarios with the TCRdist pipeline. In a later analysis, every TCR beta chain was defined by the combination of its CDR3 amino acid sequence and its V-gene family, and reads without a unique V-gene family were dropped. A later analysis removed 550 to 650 highly shared, low-generation-probability nucleotide sequences to deal with suspected cross-contamination and a sequencing artifact. In a later analysis, a clonal expansion index for each public chain was calculated from normalized within-repertoire ranks of inferred template counts. In a later analysis, generation probabilities were computed using a VDJ recombination model fitted to out-of-frame rearrangements, and the results were checked against IGoR. In a later analysis, TCR-TCR, TCR-HLA and TCR-CMV co-occurrence was scored with hypergeometric tests, and a repertoire-size bias correction was applied to TCR pairs. False discovery rates were estimated in a later analysis by permuting HLA or CMV assignments 20 times. In a later analysis, co-occurring TCRs were grouped using DBSCAN, with TCRdist sequence similarity added in when clustering inside HLA-allele-positive subsets. Co-occurrence clustering excluded repertoires with fewer than 30,000 or more than 120,000 public chains, plus five with anomalous nucleotide sharing. TCRdb took over this immuneACCESS table, retaining in-frame rearrangements with V and J assigned. Such tables are incomplete; in checked studies, under half of the missing clones stem from an unresolved V gene, and the remainder is unexplained. V and J calls and clone size are copied from that table; D and trimming were computed from the DNA. A total of 100,000 or so clones appear in this sample, around 84% of them only once. The leading ten clones occupy around 1.3% of the sample.

The cohort consisted of some 730 healthy bone marrow donors. Cohort members were all nominally healthy when sampled, although unrecorded immune exposures were likely present. The donor tested CMV seronegative, placing the donor among the 300 to 450 seronegative members of the cohort. Each donor provided a peripheral blood sample, and peripheral blood mononuclear cells were used for TCR beta sequencing. The Qiagen DNeasy Blood Extraction Kit was used to extract genomic DNA from the blood cell samples. With regard to this clone: Its antigen is unknown. No much larger clonotype is one base removed from it; base qualities were not supplied.

The sample was PBMCs. The source is a man aged 25-45 years in good health and CMV-seronegative.

The CDR3 is CASSWTGEMNTEAFF. The nucleotides are TGTGCCAGCAGTTGGACAGGAGAAATGAACACTGAAGCTTTCTTT. The rearranged chain carries TRBV28 and TRBJ1-1; a stretch of 7 junction bases matches TRBD1. The CDR3 runs 15 residues from the cysteine to the phenylalanine. The read is trimmed to its CDR3 DNA, 45 bases read in frame from base 1. From V the trimming removes 4 bases and from J it removes 0 bases, while the gene matches leave 5 bases of the junction unaccounted for. The germline V gene provides CDR1 MDHEN and CDR2 SYDVKM.